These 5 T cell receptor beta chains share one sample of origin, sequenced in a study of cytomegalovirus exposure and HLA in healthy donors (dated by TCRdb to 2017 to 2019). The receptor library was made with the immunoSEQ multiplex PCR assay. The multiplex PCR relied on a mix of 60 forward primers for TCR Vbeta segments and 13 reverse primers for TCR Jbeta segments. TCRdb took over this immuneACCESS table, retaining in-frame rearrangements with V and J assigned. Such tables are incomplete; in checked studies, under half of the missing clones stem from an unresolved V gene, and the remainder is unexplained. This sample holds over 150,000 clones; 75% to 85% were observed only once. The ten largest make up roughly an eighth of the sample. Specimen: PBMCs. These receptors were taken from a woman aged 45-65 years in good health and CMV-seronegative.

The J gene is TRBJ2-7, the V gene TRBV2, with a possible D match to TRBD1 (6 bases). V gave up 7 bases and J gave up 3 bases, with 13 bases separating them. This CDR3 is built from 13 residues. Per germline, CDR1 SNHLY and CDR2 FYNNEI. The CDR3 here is CASTGQGIYEQYF. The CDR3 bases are TGTGCCAGCACGGGGCAGGGGATCTACGAGCAGTACTTC. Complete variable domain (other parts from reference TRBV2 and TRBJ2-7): EPEVTQTPSHQVTQMGQEVILRCVPISNHLYFYWYRQILGQKVEFLVSFYNNEISEKSEIFDDQFSVERPDGSNFTLKIRSTKLEDSAMYFCASTGQGIYEQYFGPGTRLTVT.

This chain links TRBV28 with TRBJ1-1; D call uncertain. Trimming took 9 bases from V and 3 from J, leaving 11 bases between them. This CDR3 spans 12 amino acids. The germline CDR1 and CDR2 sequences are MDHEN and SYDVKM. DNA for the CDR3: TGTGCCAGTAAATTAGTGGACACTGAAGCTTTCTTT. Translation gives CASKLVDTEAFF.

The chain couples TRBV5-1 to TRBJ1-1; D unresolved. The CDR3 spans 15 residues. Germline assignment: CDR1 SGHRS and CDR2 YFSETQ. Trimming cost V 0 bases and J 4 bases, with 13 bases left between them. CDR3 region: CASSLVGSGSTEAFF. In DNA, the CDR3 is TGCGCCAGCAGCTTGGTAGGCAGCGGATCCACTGAAGCTTTCTTT.

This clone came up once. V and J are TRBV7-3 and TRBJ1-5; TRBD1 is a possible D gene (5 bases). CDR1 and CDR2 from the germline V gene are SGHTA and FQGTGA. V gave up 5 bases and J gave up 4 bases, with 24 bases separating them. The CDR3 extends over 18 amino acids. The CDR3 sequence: CASSPLWGVGRLNQPQHF. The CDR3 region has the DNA TGTGCCAGCAGCCCATTATGGGGGGTCGGCCGGTTAAATCAGCCCCAGCATTTT.

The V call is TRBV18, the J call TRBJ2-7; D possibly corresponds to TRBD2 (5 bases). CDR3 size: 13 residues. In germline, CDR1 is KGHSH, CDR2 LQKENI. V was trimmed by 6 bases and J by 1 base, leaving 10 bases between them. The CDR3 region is CASSLPGSYEQYF. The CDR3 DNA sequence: TGTGCCAGCTCGCTTCCGGGGTCCTACGAGCAGTACTTC.